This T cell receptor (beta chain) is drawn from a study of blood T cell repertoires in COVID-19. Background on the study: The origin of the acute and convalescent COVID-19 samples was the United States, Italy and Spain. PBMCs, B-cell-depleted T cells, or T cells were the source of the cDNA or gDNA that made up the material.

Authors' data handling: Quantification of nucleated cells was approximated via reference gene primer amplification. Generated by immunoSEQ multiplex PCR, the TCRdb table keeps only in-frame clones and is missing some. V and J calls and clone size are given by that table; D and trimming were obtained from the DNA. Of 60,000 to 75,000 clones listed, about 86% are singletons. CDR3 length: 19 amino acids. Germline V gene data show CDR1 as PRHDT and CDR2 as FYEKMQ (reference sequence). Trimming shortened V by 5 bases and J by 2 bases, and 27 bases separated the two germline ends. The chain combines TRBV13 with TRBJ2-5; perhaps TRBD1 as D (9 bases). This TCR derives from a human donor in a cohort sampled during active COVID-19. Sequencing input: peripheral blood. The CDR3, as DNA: TGTGCCAGCAGCATCCGCGGGACAGGGTACGGGACTAGGCAAGAGACCCAGTACTTC. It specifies CASSIRGTGYGTRQETQYF.